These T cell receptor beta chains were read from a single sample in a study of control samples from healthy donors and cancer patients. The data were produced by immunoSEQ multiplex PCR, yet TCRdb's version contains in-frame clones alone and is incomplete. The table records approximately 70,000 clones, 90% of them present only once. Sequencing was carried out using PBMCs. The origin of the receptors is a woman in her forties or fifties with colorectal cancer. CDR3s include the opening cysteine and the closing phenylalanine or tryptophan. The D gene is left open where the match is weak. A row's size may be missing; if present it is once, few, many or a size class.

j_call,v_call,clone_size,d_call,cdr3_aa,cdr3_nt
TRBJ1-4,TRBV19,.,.,CACRDPGTNEKLFF,TGTGCCTGCAGGGACCCAGGCACTAATGAAAAACTGTTTTTT
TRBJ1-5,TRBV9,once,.,CASSAGAGDQPQHF,TGTGCCAGCAGCGCCGGGGCTGGGGATCAGCCCCAGCATTTT
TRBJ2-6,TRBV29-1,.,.,CSVEGGTGANVLTF,TGCAGCGTTGAAGGTGGGACTGGGGCCAACGTCCTGACTTTC
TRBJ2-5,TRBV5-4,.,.,CASYPLGGAGETQYF,TGTGCCAGCTATCCCCTAGGGGGGGCCGGGGAGACCCAGTACTTC
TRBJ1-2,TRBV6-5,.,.,CASSWSYGYTF,TGTGCCAGCAGTTGGAGTTATGGCTACACCTTC
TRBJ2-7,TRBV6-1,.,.,CASSEGVSYEQYF,TGTGCCAGCAGTGAAGGGGTCTCCTACGAGCAGTACTTC
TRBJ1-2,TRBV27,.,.,CASSFAGGDGYTF,TGTGCCAGCAGTTTTGCGGGGGGCGATGGCTACACCTTC
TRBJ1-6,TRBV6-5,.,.,CASSYPMGERNSPLHF,TGTGCCAGCAGTTACCCGATGGGAGAGCGTAATTCACCCCTCCACTTT
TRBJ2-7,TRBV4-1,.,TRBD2,CASSQAAGGYSYEQYF,TGCGCCAGCAGCCAAGCCGCGGGAGGGTACTCCTACGAGCAGTACTTC
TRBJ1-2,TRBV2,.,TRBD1,CASIPDRVGYTF,TGTGCCAGCATCCCGGACAGGGTTGGCTACACCTTC
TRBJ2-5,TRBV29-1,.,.,CSTRSRASSLETQYF,TGCAGCACCAGGTCTAGGGCTAGCTCATTGGAGACCCAGTACTTC
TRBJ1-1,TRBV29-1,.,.,CGGDGGFF,TGCGGTGGAGACGGAGGTTTCTTT
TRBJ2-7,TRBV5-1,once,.,CASSPDSDNYEQYF,TGCGCCAGCAGCCCGGACAGCGATAACTACGAGCAGTACTTC
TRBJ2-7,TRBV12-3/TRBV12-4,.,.,CASSPDSNHEQYF,TGTGCCAGCAGTCCGGACTCCAACCACGAGCAGTACTTC
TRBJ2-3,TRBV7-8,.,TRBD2,CASSSRPGLAETDTQYF,TGTGCCAGCAGCTCACGGCCGGGACTAGCGGAGACAGATACGCAGTATTTT
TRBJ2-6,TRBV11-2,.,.,CASSLDLSGANVLTF,TGTGCCAGCAGCTTAGACCTCTCTGGGGCCAACGTCCTGACTTTC
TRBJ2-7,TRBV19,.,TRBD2,CATSPGTSLREQYF,TGTGCCACCTCGCCCGGGACTAGCTTACGCGAGCAGTACTTC
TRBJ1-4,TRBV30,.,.,CAWNRGDEKLFF,TGTGCCTGGAATAGAGGGGATGAAAAACTGTTTTTT
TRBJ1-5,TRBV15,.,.,CATSRVEGNGNQPQHF,TGTGCCACCAGCAGAGTTGAAGGGAACGGCAATCAGCCCCAGCATTTT
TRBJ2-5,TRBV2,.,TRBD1,CASSEVRGETQYF,TGTGCCAGCAGTGAAGTCAGGGGGGAGACCCAGTACTTC
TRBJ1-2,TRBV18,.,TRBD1,CASSPLQGDGYTF,TGTGCCAGCTCACCATTACAGGGGGACGGCTACACCTTC
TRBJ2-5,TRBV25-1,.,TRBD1,CASSGTDREETQYF,TGTGCCAGCAGTGGGACAGACAGGGAGGAGACCCAGTACTTC
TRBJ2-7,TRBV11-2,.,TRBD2,CASSRVSGRAYEQYF,TGTGCCAGCAGCCGCGTGAGCGGGAGGGCTTACGAGCAGTACTTC
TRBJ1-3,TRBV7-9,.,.,CASSRDSGNTIYF,TGTGCCAGCAGCCGGGATTCTGGAAACACCATATATTTT
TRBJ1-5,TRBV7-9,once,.,CASSLSSSNQPQHF,TGTGCCAGCAGCTTAAGCAGTAGCAATCAGCCCCAGCATTTT
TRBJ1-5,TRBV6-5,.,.,CASSLTNSPQHF,TGTGCCAGCAGCCTTACGAATTCGCCCCAGCATTTT
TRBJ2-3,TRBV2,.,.,CASLFTDTQYF,TGTGCCAGCCTATTCACAGATACGCAGTATTTT